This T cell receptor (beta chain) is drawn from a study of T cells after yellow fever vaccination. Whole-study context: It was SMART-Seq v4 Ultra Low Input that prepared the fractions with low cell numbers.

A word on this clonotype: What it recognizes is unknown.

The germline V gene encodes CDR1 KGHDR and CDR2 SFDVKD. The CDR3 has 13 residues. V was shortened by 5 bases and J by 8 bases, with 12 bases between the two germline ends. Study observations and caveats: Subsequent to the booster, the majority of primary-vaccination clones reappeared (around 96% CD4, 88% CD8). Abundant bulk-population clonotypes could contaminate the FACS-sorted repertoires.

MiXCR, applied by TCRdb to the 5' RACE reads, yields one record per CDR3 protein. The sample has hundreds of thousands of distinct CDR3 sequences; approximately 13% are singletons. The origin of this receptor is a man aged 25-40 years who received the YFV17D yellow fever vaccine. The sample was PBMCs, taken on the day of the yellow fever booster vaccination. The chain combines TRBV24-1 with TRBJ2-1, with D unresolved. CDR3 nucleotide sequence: TGTGCCACCAGTGGGGTCACGGACCATGAGCAGTTCTTC. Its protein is CATSGVTDHEQFF.